Presented here are 12 T cell receptor beta chains from one specimen sequenced in a study of T cell changes during pregnancy in multiple sclerosis. Method: immunoSEQ multiplex PCR; TCRdb's copy keeps in-frame clones and lacks some. This table has 70,000 to 95,000 clones, about 92% appearing once. Specimen: peripheral blood, collected in the second trimester of pregnancy. All receptors come from a female donor with multiple sclerosis, enrolled in a pregnancy study.

The J gene is TRBJ2-5, the V gene TRBV27; 9 nucleotides match TRBD2. This CDR3 contains 13 residues. Germline V lookup: CDR1 MNHEY, CDR2 SMNVEV (reference sequence). V dropped 6 bases and J dropped 4; count of bases not matched to a gene: 3. Written as DNA, the CDR3 is TGTGCCAGCAGAGGACTAGCGCGAGAGACCCAGTACTTC. This gives the protein CASRGLARETQYF.

The V gene is TRBV9, the J gene TRBJ1-4; 10 bases fit TRBD1. With 4 bases clipped from V and 7 bases from J, the junction kept 7 bases outside the gene matches. Germline-derived CDR1 and CDR2 are SGDLS and YYNGEE. The CDR3 length is 15 residues. The CDR3 region has the DNA TGTGCCAGCAGCCCCCGGACAGGGGGTGGTGAAAAACTGTTTTTT. Translation gives CASSPRTGGGEKLFF.

This clone was seen a single time. The rearrangement uses TRBV9 and TRBJ2-7; a weak D match, TRBD1 (6 bases). V was trimmed by 3 bases and J by 1 base, leaving 14 bases between them. The length of the CDR3 is 15 residues. Germline CDR1 and CDR2: SGDLS and YYNGEE. CDR3 DNA: TGTGCCAGCAGCGAGGCCGGGACACCTTCCTACGAGCAGTACTTC. Its translation is CASSEAGTPSYEQYF.

This rearrangement joins TRBV19 to TRBJ2-4; TRBD2 is a possible D gene (6 bases). CDR3 length equals 13 residues. The germline gives CDR1 LNHDA, CDR2 SQIVND (reference sequence). V was shortened by 6 bases and J by 4 bases, with 10 bases between the two germline ends. In nucleotides, the CDR3 is TGTGCCAGTAGAGATGGAGGGAAAAACATTCAGTACTTC. Protein sequence: CASRDGGKNIQYF.

The rearrangement links TRBV27 to TRBJ1-1, with 7 bases identical to TRBD1. This CDR3 comprises 14 residues. V dropped 2 bases and J dropped 3; count of bases not matched to a gene: 3. The germline V gene has CDR1 MNHEY and CDR2 SMNVEV (reference sequence). The DNA for the CDR3 is TGTGCCAGCAGTTTACAAGGGGGCTACACTGAAGCTTTCTTT. Its translation: CASSLQGGYTEAFF.

The V gene is TRBV15, the J gene TRBJ2-7; D may be TRBD1 (7 bases). CDR3 length: 14 residues. Between the trimmed V and J ends, which lost 3 bases and 5 bases, there was a span of 14 bases. Germline CDR1 reads LNHNV; CDR2 reads YYDKDF (reference sequence). The CDR3: CATSRRGRDDEQYF. The CDR3 bases are TGTGCCACCAGCAGGAGGGGGCGGGACGACGAGCAGTACTTC. The variable domain in full, with the rest retrieved from reference TRBV15 and TRBJ2-7, is DAMVIQNPRYQVTQFGKPVTLSCSQTLNHNVMYWYQQKSSQAPKLLFHYYDKDFNNEADTPDNFQSRRPNTSFCFLDIRSPGLGDTAMYLCATSRRGRDDEQYFGPGTRLTVT.

In DNA form, the CDR3 reads TGTGCCAGCAGTGAAGTGACAGACGAAAAACTGTTTTTT. Encoded protein: CASSEVTDEKLFF. The V call is TRBV25-1, the J call TRBJ1-4; D is perhaps TRBD1 (5 bases). The V end was cut by 2 bases, the J end by 8 bases, with 9 bases between. CDR3 length equals 13 residues. Germline V gene data show CDR1 as MGHDK and CDR2 as SYGVNS.

The V call is TRBV7-9, the J call TRBJ2-1, with a weak D call TRBD2 (6 bases). From germline, CDR1 is SEHNR and CDR2 FQNEAQ (reference sequence). This CDR3 has 14 residues. V gave up 4 bases and J gave up 4 bases, with 11 bases separating them. The CDR3 region is CASSSPGEYNEQFF. In DNA, the CDR3 is TGTGCCAGCAGCTCGCCGGGGGAGTACAATGAGCAGTTCTTC.

This clone showed up just once. J is TRBJ1-5 and V is TRBV11-3; no firm D call. V lost 3 bases and J 0 bases, leaving 9 bases between the germline ends. The CDR3 runs to 15 residues. Germline loops: CDR1 SGHNT, CDR2 YENEEA. The CDR3 DNA is TGTGCCAGCAGCTTGACATACCTTAGCAATCAGCCCCAGCATTTT. It is translated as CASSLTYLSNQPQHF.

This chain joins TRBV5-4 and TRBJ2-1; weak D call: TRBD2 (5 bases). The CDR3 has 15 residues. Per germline, CDR1 SGHNT and CDR2 YYREEE (reference sequence). V was pared by 7 bases and J by 4 bases, with 18 bases between. In DNA form, the CDR3 reads TGTGCCAGCTTCTCGGGGTCGGCAACATACAATGAGCAGTTCTTC. Protein product: CASFSGSATYNEQFF. The variable domain in full, with the rest retrieved from reference TRBV5-4 and TRBJ2-1, is ETGVTQSPTHLIKTRGQQVTLRCSSQSGHNTVSWYQQALGQGPQFIFQYYREEENGRGNFPPRFSGLQFPNYSSELNVNALELDDSALYLCASFSGSATYNEQFFGPGTRLTVL.

The chain employs TRBV19 and TRBJ2-7; D is possibly TRBD1 (5 bases). CDR3 length: 15 residues. V lost 0 bases and J 2 bases, leaving 11 bases between the germline ends. CDR1 and CDR2 from the germline V gene are LNHDA and SQIVND (reference sequence). CDR3 loop: CASSIDPGQPYEQYF. The DNA of the CDR3 is TGTGCCAGTAGTATAGATCCAGGGCAACCCTACGAGCAGTACTTC.

The gene calls are TRBV7-8 and TRBJ1-1, with D unclear. CDR1 SGHVS and CDR2 FQNEAQ come from the germline V gene. The CDR3 has 13 residues. Trimming pared 1 base from V and 4 bases from J, leaving 7 bases between. For the CDR3, the DNA is TGTGCCAGCAGCTTAGGCCTAGGCACTGAAGCTTTCTTT. It encodes CASSLGLGTEAFF.